What follows are 25 T cell receptor beta chains derived from one specimen sequenced in a study of blood T cell repertoires in COVID-19. Sequencing used immunoSEQ multiplex PCR; TCRdb keeps in-frame clones, though not all of them. Of over 75,000 clones in the sample, just under 80% were seen once. The sequencing sample was made of peripheral blood. The receptors were gathered from a human donor in a cohort sampled during active COVID-19.

J is TRBJ2-2 and V is TRBV5-1, with D possibly being TRBD2 (5 bases). In germline, CDR1 is SGHRS, CDR2 YFSETQ. V gave up 8 bases and J gave up 7 bases, with 18 bases separating them. This CDR3 region has 14 residues. The CDR3 coding sequence is TGCGCCAGTTCCTCCTATCGTGGAGGCGGGGAGCTGTTTTTT. It is translated as CASSSYRGGGELFF.

The gene calls are TRBV5-1 and TRBJ2-4; weak D call: TRBD2 (6 bases). The length of the CDR3 is 17 residues. The V gene lost 6 bases and the J gene lost 3 bases, with 22 bases spanning the gap. CDR1 SGHRS and CDR2 YFSETQ come from the germline V gene. CDR3: CASTEGSLAGGKNIQYF. Here the CDR3 DNA reads TGCGCCAGCACGGAGGGATCACTAGCAGGAGGCAAAAACATTCAGTACTTC.

With respect to this clone: The sample contains more than one DNA sequence encoding this CDR3. J is TRBJ2-3 and V is TRBV2; TRBD1 matches at 8 bases. The CDR3 loop spans 14 amino acids. The V segment lost 4 bases and the J segment 6 bases; nucleotides outside the gene matches: 6. Germline lookup yields CDR1 SNHLY and CDR2 FYNNEI. The DNA of the CDR3 is TGTGCCAGCAGTGTTGGGACAGGAGCCGATACGCAGTATTTT. It encodes CASSVGTGADTQYF.

A single count supports this clone. This sequence joins TRBV11-3 and TRBJ2-6; TRBD1 might be the D (6 bases). The V gene lost 5 bases and the J gene lost 0 bases, with 11 bases spanning the gap. This CDR3 contains 16 residues. Germline CDR1 and CDR2: SGHNT and YENEEA. The CDR3: CASSTGMGSGANVLTF. DNA for the CDR3: TGTGCCAGCAGCACAGGGATGGGCTCTGGGGCCAACGTCCTGACTTTC.

This chain joins TRBV6-1 and TRBJ2-3, with D possibly being TRBD2 (6 bases). Germline CDR1 and CDR2: MNHNS and SASEGT. V shed 2 bases and J shed 2 bases, with 14 bases lying between them. This CDR3 has 16 amino acids. The CDR3 coding sequence is TGTGCCAGCAGTGAAAAGGGCGGGGAGATCACAGATACGCAGTATTTT. This encodes CASSEKGGEITDTQYF.

The J gene is TRBJ1-3, the V gene TRBV9, with a weak D call TRBD1 (6 bases). The CDR3 is made up of 14 amino acids. Trimming took off 5 bases at V and 4 bases at J, with 13 bases between the two ends. The germline V gene has CDR1 SGDLS and CDR2 YYNGEE. The CDR3 sequence is CASSDRPYGNTIYF. CDR3 nucleotides: TGTGCCAGCAGTGACAGGCCTTACGGAAACACCATATATTTT.

The rearrangement links TRBV5-1 to TRBJ2-7; TRBD1 matches at 9 bases. This CDR3 has 12 amino acids. Germline lookup yields CDR1 SGHRS and CDR2 YFSETQ. The V and J ends lost 3 bases and 6 bases, in that order; junction bases with no gene match: 1. The CDR3 here is CASSWTGVEQYF. As DNA, the CDR3 is TGCGCCAGCAGCTGGACAGGGGTCGAGCAGTACTTC.

This clone was detected only a few times. V is TRBV7-2 and J is TRBJ2-2; 8 bases match TRBD2. J gave up 2 bases and V 5 bases, and 4 bases lay outside the gene matches. This CDR3 is built from 15 residues. Looked up from germline, CDR1 is SGHTA and CDR2 is FQGNSA. CDR3 amino acids: CASSPGGDNTGELFF. CDR3 sequence (DNA): TGTGCCAGCAGCCCGGGGGGGGACAACACCGGGGAGCTGTTTTTT.

The chain combines TRBV30 with TRBJ1-6; TRBD1 matches at 7 bases. CDR1 is GTSNPN, CDR2 SVGIG, per germline (reference sequence). The V gene end was trimmed by 0 bases and the J gene end by 0 bases; junction bases not matched to a gene: 2. This CDR3 is 16 amino acids long. DNA of the CDR3: TGTGCCTGGAGTGTAGGGGGCAGCTCCTATAATTCACCCCTCCACTTT. Protein: CAWSVGGSSYNSPLHF.

V is TRBV7-3 and J is TRBJ2-6; no definite D call. The germline V and J ends were trimmed by 7 bases and 0 bases, with 10 bases remaining between them. The V gene's germline CDR1 is SGHTA and CDR2 FQGTGA. This CDR3 region has 15 residues. Here the CDR3 reads CASTLQSSGANVLTF. The DNA for the CDR3 is TGTGCCAGCACCCTACAGAGCTCTGGGGCCAACGTCCTGACTTTC. Using reference TRBV7-3 and TRBJ2-6 for the parts outside the CDR3, the full variable domain is GAGVSQTPSNKVTEKGKYVELRCDPISGHTALYWYRQSLGQGPEFLIYFQGTGAADDSGLPNDRFFAVRPEGSVSTLKIQRTERGDSAVYLCASTLQSSGANVLTFGAGSRLTVL.

The chain has TRBV2 and TRBJ2-7, with D possibly TRBD1 on 7 matching bases. V was clipped by 4 bases and J by 5 bases, with 15 bases between them. Germline assignment: CDR1 SNHLY and CDR2 FYNNEI. This CDR3 comprises 14 residues. The CDR3 sequence: CASSVRGRLDEQYF. In DNA form, the CDR3 reads TGTGCCAGCAGTGTCAGGGGGAGGTTGGACGAGCAGTACTTC.

This clone was detected only once. The genes are TRBV30 and TRBJ1-6, with D maybe TRBD1 (5 bases). Germline V gene data show CDR1 as GTSNPN and CDR2 as SVGIG (reference sequence). Trimming took 5 bases from V and 10 from J, leaving 15 bases between them. The CDR3 has 13 amino acids. The CDR3 is CAWGRGVGSPLHF. The CDR3 DNA is TGTGCCTGGGGTAGGGGTGTAGGATCACCCCTCCACTTT.

V is TRBV6-6 and J is TRBJ1-1; D remains unclear. V was trimmed by 8 bases and J by 0 bases, leaving 10 bases between them. Germline V lookup: CDR1 MNHNY, CDR2 SVGAGI (reference sequence). The CDR3 contains 13 residues. The DNA for the CDR3 is TGTGCCAGCGATAGCAGCCTGAACACTGAAGCTTTCTTT. Translation: CASDSSLNTEAFF.

The genes are TRBV14 and TRBJ2-3, with 7 bases identical to TRBD2. Germline V gene sequence: CDR1 SGHDN, CDR2 FVKESK. After removal of 3 bases from V and 2 bases from J, the junction contained 8 bases not matched to a gene. The CDR3 runs 16 residues. This chain's CDR3 is CASSHAILAVTDTQYF. In nucleotides, the CDR3 is TGTGCCAGCAGCCATGCTATCCTAGCGGTCACAGATACGCAGTATTTT.

The gene calls are TRBV6-5 and TRBJ1-1; possibly TRBD1 for D (5 bases). CDR1 and CDR2 (germline): MNHEY, SVGAGI. The CDR3 is 13 residues long. V lost 6 bases and J 5 bases, leaving 13 bases between the germline ends. The CDR3 loop reads CASRNSGKTEAFF. CDR3 DNA sequence: TGTGCCAGCAGGAATTCAGGGAAGACTGAAGCTTTCTTT.

The chain links TRBV6-1 to TRBJ1-2; a weak D match, TRBD1 (5 bases). The germline gives CDR1 MNHNS, CDR2 SASEGT. Trimming left V 0 bases short and J 4 bases short, with 12 bases between. The CDR3 has 15 residues. The CDR3 here is CASSEATVVGYGYTF. DNA of the CDR3: TGTGCCAGCAGTGAAGCGACAGTAGTAGGCTATGGCTACACCTTC.

The chain recombines TRBV4-1 with TRBJ1-5; TRBD1 matches at 10 bases. The V gene's germline CDR1 is MGHRA and CDR2 YSYEKL. The CDR3 has 16 residues. V lost 1 base to trimming and J lost 7 bases; unmatched junction nucleotides: 7. CDR3 in amino acids: CASSQVPGQGSQPQHF. The DNA of the CDR3 is TGCGCCAGCAGCCAAGTTCCGGGACAGGGGTCACAGCCCCAGCATTTT.

This clone occurred once. The chain links TRBV27 to TRBJ2-2; 7 positions match TRBD2. J lost 0 bases, V lost 6 bases, and 10 bases had no gene match. The CDR3 is 17 amino acids. Germline values: CDR1 MNHEY, CDR2 SMNVEV (reference sequence). DNA for the CDR3: TGTGCCAGCAGGCCCCGGGGGGTGTTCGCGAACACCGGGGAGCTGTTTTTT. Translated: CASRPRGVFANTGELFF.

This chain connects TRBV6-5 to TRBJ1-3; TRBD1 agrees at 7 bases. The trim removed 5 bases at V and 10 bases at J, leaving 8 bases unmatched. The CDR3 runs 13 residues. The germline V gene encodes CDR1 MNHEY and CDR2 SVGAGI. CDR3 sequence (DNA): TGTGCCAGCAGTACCGACAGGGTAGGGACCATATATTTT. Translation gives CASSTDRVGTIYF.

This clone was picked up a small number of times. The chain has TRBV19 and TRBJ2-2; 8 bases match TRBD1. Trimming took 8 bases from V and 1 from J; bases not matched to a gene: 3. CDR1 and CDR2 from the germline V gene are LNHDA and SQIVND (reference sequence). The CDR3 extends over 14 amino acids. The CDR3 nucleotides read TGTGCCAGTCAGACAGGGGTGAACACCGGGGAGCTGTTTTTT. Protein product: CASQTGVNTGELFF. Based on the CDR3 plus reference TRBV19 and TRBJ2-2, the full variable domain is DGGITQSPKYLFRKEGQNVTLSCEQNLNHDAMYWYRQDPGQGLRLIYYSQIVNDFQKGDIAEGYSVSREKKESFPLTVTSAQKNPTAFYLCASQTGVNTGELFFGEGSRLTVL.

This clone was seen more than once but under ten times. The chain links TRBV19 to TRBJ1-5; 11 nucleotides agree with TRBD1. Germline assignment: CDR1 LNHDA and CDR2 SQIVND (reference sequence). J was trimmed by 11 bases and V by 6 bases; bases with no gene match: 15. The CDR3 sequence is 16 residues long. The CDR3 loop reads CASSLLSGQGAIAQHF. The CDR3 region has the DNA TGTGCCAGTAGCCTACTAAGCGGACAGGGGGCTATAGCCCAGCATTTT.

The J gene is TRBJ1-6, the V gene TRBV7-8; unclear D gene. V gave up 1 base and J gave up 5 bases, with 6 bases separating them. The CDR3 extends over 14 amino acids. In germline, CDR1 is SGHVS, CDR2 FQNEAQ. CDR3 protein: CASSLGANNSPLHF. CDR3 bases: TGTGCCAGCAGCTTAGGGGCGAATAATTCACCCCTCCACTTT.

The V gene is TRBV4-2, the J gene TRBJ1-1; 9 nucleotides align to TRBD1. Germline CDR1 reads LGHNA; CDR2 reads YNFKEQ. J gave up 2 bases and V 3 bases, and 4 bases lay outside the gene matches. The CDR3 length is 15 residues. CDR3: CASSQDRGRNTEAFF. CDR3 DNA: TGTGCCAGCAGCCAGGACAGGGGAAGAAACACTGAAGCTTTCTTT.

V and J are TRBV13 and TRBJ2-2; TRBD2 matches 7 bases. The CDR3 is made up of 15 amino acids. J lost 7 bases, V lost 7 bases, and 12 bases had no gene match. CDR1 PRHDT and CDR2 FYEKMQ come from the germline V gene (reference sequence). CDR3 protein: CASNVAGAIGGELFF. The CDR3 bases are TGTGCCAGCAACGTGGCGGGAGCAATAGGCGGGGAGCTGTTTTTT. The full variable domain, completed using reference TRBV13 and TRBJ2-2, is AAGVIQSPRHLIKEKRETATLKCYPIPRHDTVYWYQQGPGQDPQFLISFYEKMQSDKGSIPDRFSAQQFSDYHSELNMSSLELGDSALYFCASNVAGAIGGELFFGEGSRLTVL.

The rearrangement links TRBV10-2 to TRBJ2-7; TRBD1 matches 8 bases. The V segment lost 8 bases and the J segment 4 bases; nucleotides outside the gene matches: 10. The germline V gene has CDR1 WSHSY and CDR2 SAAADI. The CDR3 sequence is 14 residues long. CDR3 residues: CASGPGRGRYEQYF. CDR3 DNA sequence: TGCGCCAGCGGGCCTGGCAGGGGGCGATACGAGCAGTACTTC.